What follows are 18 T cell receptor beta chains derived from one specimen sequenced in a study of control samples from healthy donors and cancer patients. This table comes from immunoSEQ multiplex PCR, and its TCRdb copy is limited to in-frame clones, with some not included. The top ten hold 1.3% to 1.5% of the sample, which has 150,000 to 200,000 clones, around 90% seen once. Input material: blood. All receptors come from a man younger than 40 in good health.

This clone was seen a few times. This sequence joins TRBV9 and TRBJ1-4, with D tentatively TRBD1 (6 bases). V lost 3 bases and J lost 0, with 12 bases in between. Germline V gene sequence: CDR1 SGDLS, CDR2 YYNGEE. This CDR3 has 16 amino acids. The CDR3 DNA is TGTGCCAGCAGCGACGGACAGATTGCAACTAATGAAAAACTGTTTTTT. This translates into CASSDGQIATNEKLFF. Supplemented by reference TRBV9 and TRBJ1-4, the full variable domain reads DSGVTQTPKHLITATGQRVTLRCSPRSGDLSVYWYQQSLDQGLQFLIQYYNGEERAKGNILERFSAQQFPDLHSELNLSSLELGDSALYFCASSDGQIATNEKLFFGSGTQLSVL.

The CDR3 nucleotides read TGTGCCAGCAGGCGACAAGCATCCGAAGCTTTCTTT. Its protein is CASRRQASEAFF. The rearrangement links TRBV6-5 to TRBJ1-1, with unresolved D. CDR3 length: 12 amino acids. V lost 6 bases and J lost 8, with 13 bases in between. Germline V CDR1 and CDR2: MNHEY, SVGAGI.

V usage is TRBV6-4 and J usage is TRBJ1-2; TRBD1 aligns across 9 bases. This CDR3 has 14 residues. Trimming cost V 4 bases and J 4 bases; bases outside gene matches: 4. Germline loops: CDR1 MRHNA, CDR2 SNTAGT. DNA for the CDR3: TGTGCCAGCAGTGTCACAGGGGGCGGCTATGGCTACACCTTC. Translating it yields CASSVTGGGYGYTF.

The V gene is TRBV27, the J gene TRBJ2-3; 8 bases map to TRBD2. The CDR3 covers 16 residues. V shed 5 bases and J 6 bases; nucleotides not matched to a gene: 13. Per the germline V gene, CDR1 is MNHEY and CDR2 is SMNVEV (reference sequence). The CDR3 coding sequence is TGTGCCAGCAGTGCCGCCGGACTAGCAAGGTTGGATACGCAGTATTTT. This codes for CASSAAGLARLDTQYF.

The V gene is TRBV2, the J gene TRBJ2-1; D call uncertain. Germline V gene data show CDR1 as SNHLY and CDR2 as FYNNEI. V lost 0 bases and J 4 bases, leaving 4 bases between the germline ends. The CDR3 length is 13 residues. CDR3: CASSEATYNEQFF. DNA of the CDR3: TGTGCCAGCAGTGAAGCTACTTACAATGAGCAGTTCTTC.

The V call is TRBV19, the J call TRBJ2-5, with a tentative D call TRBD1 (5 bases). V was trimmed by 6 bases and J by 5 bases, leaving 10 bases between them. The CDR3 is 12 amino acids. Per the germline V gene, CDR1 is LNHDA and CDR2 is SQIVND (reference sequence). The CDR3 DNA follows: TGTGCCAGTAGCCCCCCAGGGGAGACCCAGTACTTC. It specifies CASSPPGETQYF.

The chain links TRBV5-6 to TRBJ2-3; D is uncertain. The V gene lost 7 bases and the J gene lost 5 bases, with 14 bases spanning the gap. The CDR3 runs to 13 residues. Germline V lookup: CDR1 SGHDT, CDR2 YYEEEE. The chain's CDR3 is CASGRARRDTQYF. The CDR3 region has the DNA TGTGCCAGCGGCCGAGCTAGGAGAGATACGCAGTATTTT.

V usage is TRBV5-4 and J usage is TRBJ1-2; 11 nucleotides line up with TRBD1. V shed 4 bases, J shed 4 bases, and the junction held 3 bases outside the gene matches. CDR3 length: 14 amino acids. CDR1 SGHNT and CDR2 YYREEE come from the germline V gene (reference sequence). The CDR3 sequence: CASSPGQGGYGYTF. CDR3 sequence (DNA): TGTGCCAGCAGCCCGGGACAGGGGGGCTATGGCTACACCTTC.

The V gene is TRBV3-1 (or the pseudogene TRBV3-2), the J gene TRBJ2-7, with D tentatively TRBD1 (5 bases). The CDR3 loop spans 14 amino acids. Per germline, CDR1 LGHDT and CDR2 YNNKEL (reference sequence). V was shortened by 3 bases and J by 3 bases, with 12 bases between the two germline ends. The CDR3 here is CASSQGQWSYEQYF. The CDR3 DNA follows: TGTGCCAGCAGCCAGGGGCAGTGGAGCTACGAGCAGTACTTC.

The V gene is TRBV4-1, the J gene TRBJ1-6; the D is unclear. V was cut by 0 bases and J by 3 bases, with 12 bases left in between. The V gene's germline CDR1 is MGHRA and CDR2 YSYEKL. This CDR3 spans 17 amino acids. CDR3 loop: CASSQDLGEFYNSPLHF. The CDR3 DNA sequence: TGCGCCAGCAGCCAAGATCTCGGGGAATTCTATAATTCACCCCTCCACTTT.

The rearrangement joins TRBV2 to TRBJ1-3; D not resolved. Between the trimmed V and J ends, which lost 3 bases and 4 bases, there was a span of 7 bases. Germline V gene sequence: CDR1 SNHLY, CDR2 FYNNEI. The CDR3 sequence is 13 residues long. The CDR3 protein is CASSETPGNTIYF. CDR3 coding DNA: TGTGCCAGCAGTGAGACTCCCGGAAACACCATATATTTT.

The chain's CDR3 is CASSGAKRGYSNQPQHF. CDR3 bases: TGTGCCAGCAGCGGGGCCAAGAGGGGCTATAGCAATCAGCCCCAGCATTTT. This chain joins TRBV6-2 or TRBV6-3 and TRBJ1-5; a possible D gene is TRBD1 (5 bases). From germline, CDR1 is MNHEY and CDR2 SVGEGT. The CDR3 consists of 17 residues. Trimming left V 6 bases short and J 0 bases short, with 18 bases between.

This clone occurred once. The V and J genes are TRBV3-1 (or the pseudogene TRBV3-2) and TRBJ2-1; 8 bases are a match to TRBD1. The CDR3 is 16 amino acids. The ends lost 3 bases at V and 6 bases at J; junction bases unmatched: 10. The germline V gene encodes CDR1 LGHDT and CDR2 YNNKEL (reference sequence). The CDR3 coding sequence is TGTGCCAGCAGCCAGATTCGGACAGGGTGGAGCAATGAGCAGTTCTTC. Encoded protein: CASSQIRTGWSNEQFF.

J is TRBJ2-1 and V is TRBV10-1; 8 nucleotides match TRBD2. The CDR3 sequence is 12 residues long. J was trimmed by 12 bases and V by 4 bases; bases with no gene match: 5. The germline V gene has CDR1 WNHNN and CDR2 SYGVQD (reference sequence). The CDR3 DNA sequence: TGCGCCAGCAGTGCCCCGACTAGCGCGCAGTTCTTC. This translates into CASSAPTSAQFF.

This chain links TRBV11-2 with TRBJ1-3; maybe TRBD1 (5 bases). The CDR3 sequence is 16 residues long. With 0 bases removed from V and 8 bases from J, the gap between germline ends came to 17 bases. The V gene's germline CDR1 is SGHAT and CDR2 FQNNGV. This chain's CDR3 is CASSLDRGQGVHTIYF. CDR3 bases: TGTGCCAGCAGCTTAGATCGAGGGCAGGGTGTACACACCATATATTTT.

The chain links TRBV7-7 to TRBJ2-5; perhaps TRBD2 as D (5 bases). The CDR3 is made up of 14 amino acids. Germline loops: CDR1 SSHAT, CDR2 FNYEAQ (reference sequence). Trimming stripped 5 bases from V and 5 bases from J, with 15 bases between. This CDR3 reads CASSPGSRGETQYF. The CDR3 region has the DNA TGTGCCAGCAGCCCGGGGTCCCGAGGGGAGACCCAGTACTTC.

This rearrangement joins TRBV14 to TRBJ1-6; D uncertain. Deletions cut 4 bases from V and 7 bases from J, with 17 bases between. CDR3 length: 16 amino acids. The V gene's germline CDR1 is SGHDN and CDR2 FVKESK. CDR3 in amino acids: CASSPPALGINSPLHF. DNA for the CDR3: TGTGCCAGCAGCCCCCCTGCTCTGGGAATAAATTCACCCCTCCACTTT.

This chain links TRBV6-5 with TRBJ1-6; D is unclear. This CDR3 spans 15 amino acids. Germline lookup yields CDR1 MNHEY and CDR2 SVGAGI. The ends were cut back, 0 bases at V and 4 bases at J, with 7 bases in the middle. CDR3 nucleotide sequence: TGTGCCAGCAGTTACTCGGGCAGATATAATTCACCCCTCCACTTT. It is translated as CASSYSGRYNSPLHF.